Given below is one TCR beta chain in context. This clonotype was recorded a few times. The antigen this receptor binds is unknown. The sample holds no much larger clone one base away, and base qualities are not on file. TCRdb records Illumina HiSeq 2500 as the sequencer. TCR beta libraries were prepared by quantitative 5'-RACE with molecular barcodes. Regarding the original processing steps: To identify disease-linked TCR variants, a new computational method was used, one built on a probabilistic model of VDJ rearrangement. TCRdb reprocessing: public reads trimmed at Q25 with fastp, clones called with MiXCR, in-frame beta chains kept. Rows with one shared CDR3 protein collapse into an entry with the most common genes and DNA. The V and J calls shown here were made by TCRdb, not taken from the authors' results. The sample records some 840,000 distinct CDR3 sequences, about 10% of which are singletons. Approximately 0.51% of the sample rests with the top ten.

The sample belongs to a study of CD8 T cells in ankylosing spondylitis (dated by TCRdb to about 2017). About the study as a whole: The study profiled T cell receptor beta repertoires in healthy donors and ankylosing spondylitis patients to find disease-linked TCR variants. The full study cohort was made up of 20 to 25 ankylosing spondylitis patients and roughly 98 healthy donors. Peripheral blood was sampled, and synovial fluid was also collected from ankylosing spondylitis patients. Study-level results and caveats: Some TCR beta motif variants had previously been reported in synovial fluid and blood of reactive arthritis patients, which suggested common disease-initiation mechanisms. The disease-linked clones were reported to be significantly enriched in matched synovial fluid samples from ankylosing spondylitis patients. The disease-linked clones showed a CD8+ phenotype and occurred at relatively low frequencies in peripheral blood. A TCR beta motif made up of several highly homologous amino acid variants appeared to be characteristic of blood from ankylosing spondylitis patients.

The junction carries 13 bases between V and J, which are trimmed by 1 base and 4 bases respectively. The CDR3 holds 14 amino acids from the cysteine to the phenylalanine. The CDR3 DNA has 42 bases and is translated from base 1. Via the germline V gene (reference sequence), CDR1 is DFQATT and CDR2 SNEGSKA. The material sequenced was blood, either unsorted or a sorted T cell fraction (not recorded which). The V and J segments used are TRBV20-1 and TRBJ2-5; matching of 5 bases hints at TRBD2 as the D gene. This sequence was found in a male donor with ankylosing spondylitis. The CDR3 protein sequence reads: CSARALAHRETQYF. The DNA reads TGCAGTGCTAGAGCGCTAGCCCATCGAGAGACCCAGTACTTC.